This T cell receptor (beta chain) was identified in a study of blood T cell repertoires in COVID-19 (dated by TCRdb to about 2020). As for the study more broadly: Samples from collaborators originated in the United States, Italy and Spain and spanned both the acute and convalescent phases of COVID-19. A de-identified subject ID, COVID-19 status, age in years and sex were almost always included in the sample metadata. The material from the prospective study consisted of cDNA or gDNA derived from T cells, B-cell-depleted T cells, or PBMCs. The samples were drawn from two sources: the first 160 participants of the ongoing ImmuneRACE study, and fewer than 1,500 subjects contributed by 6 global collaborators. Where available, HLA class I and class II types were taken from metadata supplied by the sample provider and were not determined by assay-based typing. The repertoires were released in a freely available public database intended as a resource for research on the immune response to SARS-CoV-2. Deeply sampled blood TCRbeta repertoires from subjects exposed to, actively infected with, or recovered from COVID-19 were included in the dataset. What the work shows at the level of the full study, not this receptor alone: The quantity of clinical and demographic metadata differed by source and by participant and was supplied without curation.

Each collaborating institution followed its own protocols to collect whole blood in K2EDTA tubes. For TCRbeta analysis, collaborators shipped samples as frozen whole blood, isolated PBMCs, or DNA extracted from either of those sample types. CDR1 SGHNT and CDR2 YYREEE were looked up in the germline V gene (reference sequence). The junction shows trimming of 4 bases on V and 6 bases on J, and the gene matches do not reach 8 bases of it. The CDR3 covers 14 residues, taking in both the cysteine and the phenylalanine. The CDR3 DNA has 42 bases and is translated from base 1. The immunoSEQ Assay, a bias-controlled multiplex PCR, was used to amplify TCRbeta CDR3 regions from genomic DNA. Per the source publication's procedure: Within the assay, amplification of reference gene primers was used to estimate how many nucleated cells each sample contained. To quantify the absolute abundance of each unique TCRbeta CDR3 rearrangement, sequence reads were collapsed and filtered. For each sample, productive Simpson clonality was calculated by taking the square root of Simpson's diversity index across productive rearrangements. TCRdb took over this immuneACCESS table, retaining in-frame rearrangements with V and J assigned. Such tables are incomplete; in checked studies, under half of the missing clones stem from an unresolved V gene, and the remainder is unexplained. D and trimming were read from the DNA, whereas the V and J calls and clone size are those reported in that table. The sample table records about 160,000 clones; approximately 80% of these occur just once. The ten largest clones add up to roughly a tenth of the sample.

As regards this clone: No antigen is known for it. Base qualities are not recorded, but no much larger clone differs from it by a single base.

The rearranged segments are TRBV5-4 and TRBJ2-7, with 9 bases matching TRBD1. The material sequenced was peripheral blood. The clonotype was recovered from an elderly woman with active or convalescent COVID-19. At the DNA level, the sequence is TGTGCCAGCAGCGCTCGGGACAGGGAGGTCGAGCAGTACTTC. This gives the protein CASSARDREVEQYF. Joined to the reference TRBV5-4 and TRBJ2-7 proteins, this CDR3 gives the full variable domain: ETGVTQSPTHLIKTRGQQVTLRCSSQSGHNTVSWYQQALGQGPQFIFQYYREEENGRGNFPPRFSGLQFPNYSSELNVNALELDDSALYLCASSARDREVEQYFGPGTRLTVT.